These 9 T cell receptor beta chains originate from one sample sequenced in a study of vaccination effects on CD4 cells after COVID-19. These receptors lack a known antigen. Within the ViraFEST assay, antigen-specific CD4+ T cells underwent expansion with viral peptide pools prior to sequencing. The culture ran for 10 days before CD4+ T cells were isolated. Every participant took two doses of the BNT162b2 or mRNA-1273 vaccine. Generated by immunoSEQ multiplex PCR, the TCRdb table keeps only in-frame clones and is missing some. The sample shows about 24,000 clones, approximately 70% of them seen only once. This material consisted of CD4+ T cells from PBMCs cultured with HCoV-NL63 spike peptides, taken after COVID-19 vaccination. The receptors stem from a human donor who received a COVID-19 vaccine.

The J gene is TRBJ2-1, the V gene TRBV5-1, with TRBD2 matching 10 bases. The V gene's germline CDR1 is SGHRS and CDR2 YFSETQ. There are 15 residues in the CDR3. Trimming removed 7 bases from V and 9 bases from J; junction bases left unmatched: 13. CDR3 residues: CASSPSSGSYGEQFF. As DNA, the CDR3 is TGCGCCAGCTCTCCTTCTAGCGGGAGTTATGGTGAGCAGTTCTTC.

The gene calls are TRBV6-5 and TRBJ2-5, with TRBD1 identical over 7 bases. The CDR3 extends over 14 amino acids. V shed 4 bases, J shed 2 bases, and the junction held 4 bases outside the gene matches. Germline CDR1 and CDR2: MNHEY and SVGAGI. CDR3 DNA sequence: TGTGCCAGCAGTTTGGGACAGAAACAAGAGACCCAGTACTTC. The encoded protein is CASSLGQKQETQYF.

The rearrangement joins TRBV7-8 to TRBJ1-5; D remains unclear. CDR3 length: 17 residues. V shed 5 bases and J shed 0 bases, with 17 bases lying between them. From germline, CDR1 is SGHVS and CDR2 FQNEAQ. CDR3 DNA: TGTGCCAGCAGCGTCCGGATCCGCGGGAGTAGCAATCAGCCCCAGCATTTT. Translating gives CASSVRIRGSSNQPQHF.

This clone showed up just once. The chain combines TRBV29-1 with TRBJ1-2; perhaps TRBD1 as D (6 bases). The V and J ends lost 6 bases and 3 bases respectively, with 8 bases between them. The length of the CDR3 is 11 residues. CDR1 SQVTM and CDR2 ANQGSEA come from the germline V gene. The CDR3 DNA reads as TGCAGCGTCCGGACAGACTATGGCTACACCTTC. It specifies CSVRTDYGYTF.

The V gene is TRBV3-1 (or the pseudogene TRBV3-2), the J gene TRBJ2-3; no reliable D call. Germline V gene lookup returns CDR1 LGHDT and CDR2 YNNKEL (reference sequence). This CDR3 is 13 amino acids long. Trimming stripped 4 bases from V and 3 bases from J, with 8 bases between. The CDR3 region is CASSRSLTDTQYF. The CDR3 DNA is TGTGCCAGCAGCCGAAGTTTGACAGATACGCAGTATTTT.

The chain uses TRBV10-3 and TRBJ1-3, with D perhaps matching TRBD1 (5 bases). This CDR3 has 14 amino acids. V shed 4 bases and J shed 5 bases, with 12 bases lying between them. CDR1 ENHRY and CDR2 SYGVKD come from the germline V gene. CDR3 nucleotides: TGTGCCATCAGTGGTTGGCAGGGACGAAACACCATATATTTT. The encoded protein is CAISGWQGRNTIYF.

The rearrangement joins TRBV6-4 to TRBJ1-2, with a tentative D call TRBD1 (5 bases). The CDR3 spans 14 residues. Germline-derived CDR1 and CDR2 are MRHNA and SNTAGT. The ends were cut back, 0 bases at V and 6 bases at J, with 11 bases in the middle. The CDR3: CASSDSGGSDGYTF. The CDR3 region has the DNA TGTGCCAGCAGTGACTCGGGGGGGAGCGATGGCTACACCTTC.

The gene calls are TRBV29-1 and TRBJ1-2; D unresolved. The CDR3 contains 12 residues. V was shortened by 3 bases and J by 5 bases, with 10 bases between the two germline ends. From germline, CDR1 is SQVTM and CDR2 ANQGSEA. CDR3 DNA sequence: TGCAGCGTTGACACGGGATTTTATGGCTACACCTTC. Its protein product is CSVDTGFYGYTF.

This clone has a handful of counts. The gene calls are TRBV6-1 and TRBJ2-2; TRBD2 aligns across 11 bases. The CDR3 runs 15 residues. Germline V gene data show CDR1 as MNHNS and CDR2 as SASEGT. Trimming took 2 bases from V and 6 from J; bases not matched to a gene: 2. Here the CDR3 DNA reads TGTGCCAGCAGTGAATTAGCGGGGGGGCCCGGGGAGCTGTTTTTT. This translates into CASSELAGGPGELFF.